This TCR beta chain was captured by sequencing in a study of blood T cell repertoires in COVID-19. Per the original methods: Amplification with reference gene primers provided the estimates of nucleated cell counts. Assay used: immunoSEQ multiplex PCR; TCRdb lists only in-frame clones, some missing. V and J calls and clone size are copied from that table; D and trimming were computed from the DNA. The repertoire includes about 390,000 clones, around 87% of them detected once, and approximately 2.4% sits in the top ten. V gave up 2 bases and J gave up 4 bases, with 14 bases separating them. Germline CDR1 is SGHTA and CDR2 is FQGTGA. The CDR3 totals 15 residues.

Material for sequencing was peripheral blood. V is TRBV7-3 and J is TRBJ1-2, with D tentatively TRBD1 (5 bases). The clonotype originates from an older woman with COVID-19, enrolled during active disease. CDR3 DNA: TGTGCCAGCAGCTTAGACTCCTACAGGCTCTATGGCTACACCTTC. Encoded protein: CASSLDSYRLYGYTF. Combining the CDR3 with reference TRBV7-3 and TRBJ1-2 gives the whole variable domain GAGVSQTPSNKVTEKGKYVELRCDPISGHTALYWYRQSLGQGPEFLIYFQGTGAADDSGLPNDRFFAVRPEGSVSTLKIQRTERGDSAVYLCASSLDSYRLYGYTFGSGTRLTVV.